The present entry profiles one T cell receptor beta chain with its context. Its antigen is currently unknown. The V gene's germline CDR1 is SQVTM and CDR2 ANQGSEA. J lost 2 bases, V lost 7 bases, and 5 bases had no gene match. The CDR3 has 14 residues. These data are taken from a study of identical twins. Whole-study findings and limits: Monozygotic twins shared more out-of-frame TCR alpha than recombination models predicted.

MiXCR, run by TCRdb on the 5' RACE reads, gives a single entry per CDR3 protein. The repertoire has about 660,000 distinct CDR3 sequences, around 8.3% of them found once; the top ten carry more than 0.75%. This sample also belongs to another study, concerning yellow fever vaccine responses in identical twins.

Source material: PBMCs. This clonotype was obtained from a woman aged 18 to 35 in good health. V gene TRBV29-1 combines with J gene TRBJ1-4; 9 nucleotides line up with TRBD1. The CDR3 here is CSGLGTGTNEKLFF. Written as DNA, the CDR3 is TGCAGCGGTCTCGGGACAGGGACTAATGAAAAACTGTTTTTT.